This passage covers 25 T cell receptor beta chains from one sample sequenced in a study of blood T cell repertoires in COVID-19. Measured with immunoSEQ multiplex PCR; TCRdb has only the in-frame clones, and not every one. The table has roughly 67,000 clones, roughly 88% seen once. What was sequenced was peripheral blood. The source of these receptors is a woman between 55 and 75 years old with acute or convalescent COVID-19.

The table lists this clone with a count of one. The chain carries TRBV7-2 and TRBJ2-2; TRBD2 aligns across 7 bases. CDR1 is SGHTA, CDR2 FQGNSA, per germline. Germline trimming cut 8 bases from V and 7 bases from J; bases unmatched to any gene: 7. There are 13 residues in the CDR3. The CDR3 loop is CASPITGGGELFF. The CDR3 nucleotides read TGTGCCAGCCCCATTACGGGGGGCGGGGAGCTGTTTTTT.

The chain has TRBV30 and TRBJ1-5; 7 bases match TRBD1. With 3 bases clipped from V and 0 bases from J, the junction kept 5 bases outside the gene matches. From germline, CDR1 is GTSNPN and CDR2 SVGIG (reference sequence). This CDR3 spans 15 amino acids. The chain's CDR3 is CAWSQGGYSNQPQHF. The CDR3 region has the DNA TGTGCCTGGAGCCAGGGGGGATATAGCAATCAGCCCCAGCATTTT. The entire variable domain, with the rest obtained from reference TRBV30 and TRBJ1-5, is as follows: SQTIHQWPATLVQPVGSPLSLECTVEGTSNPNLYWYRQAAGRGLQLLFYSVGIGQISSEVPQNLSASRPQDRQFILSSKKLLLSDSGFYLCAWSQGGYSNQPQHFGDGTRLSIL.

The rearrangement links TRBV5-1 to TRBJ2-1, with 8 bases matching TRBD1. Unmatched junction bases numbered 7, after V lost 4 bases and J lost 7 bases. CDR3 size: 14 residues. The germline gives CDR1 SGHRS, CDR2 YFSETQ. CDR3: CASSARTGTNEQFF. The CDR3 nucleotides are TGCGCCAGCAGCGCCAGGACAGGGACGAATGAGCAGTTCTTC.

This sequence joins TRBV29-1 and TRBJ1-4; tentatively, D is TRBD1 (5 bases). Germline-derived CDR1 and CDR2 are SQVTM and ANQGSEA. The CDR3 spans 14 residues. V was trimmed by 6 bases and J by 1 base, leaving 12 bases between them. The CDR3 loop reads CSVETVGTNEKLFF. DNA for the CDR3: TGCAGCGTAGAGACAGTTGGAACTAATGAAAAACTGTTTTTT.

Only one count was recorded for this clone. The chain is built from TRBV2 and TRBJ1-5, with D maybe TRBD1 (5 bases). The V and J ends lost 4 bases and 3 bases respectively, with 10 bases between them. Germline V gene lookup returns CDR1 SNHLY and CDR2 FYNNEI. CDR3 length: 14 amino acids. The CDR3 loop is CASSVSGNNQPQHF. CDR3 nucleotide sequence: TGTGCCAGCAGTGTATCAGGGAACAATCAGCCCCAGCATTTT.

The chain uses TRBV5-4 and TRBJ1-5, with a tentative D call TRBD1 (6 bases). The CDR3 loop spans 14 amino acids. V shed 0 bases and J shed 5 bases, with 9 bases lying between them. CDR1 is SGHNT and CDR2 is YYREEE in the germline V gene (reference sequence). CDR3 nucleotides: TGTGCCAGCAGCTTGGGGGGGCCTGATCAGCCCCAGCATTTT. Translated, it gives CASSLGGPDQPQHF.

The CDR3 spells CASSSTTGRGAFF. DNA of the CDR3: TGTGCCAGCAGTAGCACCACTGGAAGAGGAGCTTTCTTT. The chain recombines TRBV12-3 or TRBV12-4 with TRBJ1-1; D is ambiguous. The CDR3 consists of 13 residues. The V end was cut by 5 bases, the J end by 10 bases, with 17 bases between.

The chain links TRBV5-1 to TRBJ1-2; D remains unclear. CDR3 length: 12 amino acids. CDR1 is SGHRS, CDR2 YFSETQ, per germline. V was pared by 4 bases and J by 9 bases, with 13 bases between. In nucleotides, the CDR3 is TGCGCCAGCAGCCTTATACTAGGACGCTACACCTTC. Translated: CASSLILGRYTF.

This chain joins TRBV5-1 and TRBJ1-1, with 7 bases aligning to TRBD1. Trimming cost V 1 base and J 4 bases; bases outside gene matches: 1. CDR3 length: 13 residues. Germline CDR1 reads SGHRS; CDR2 reads YFSETQ. The CDR3 DNA is TGCGCCAGCAGCTTGACAGGGGTCACTGAAGCTTTCTTT. It specifies CASSLTGVTEAFF.

The J gene is TRBJ2-3, the V gene TRBV24-1; TRBD2 is a possible D gene (5 bases). This CDR3 region has 12 residues. Germline values: CDR1 KGHDR, CDR2 SFDVKD. The V end lost 7 bases, the J end lost 1 base, and 5 bases lay between the germline ends. The DNA of the CDR3 is TGTGCCACCAGCGGGGGCACAGATACGCAGTATTTT. It specifies CATSGGTDTQYF.

The sample holds one count of this clone. The chain employs TRBV4-1 and TRBJ2-1; no definite D call. The CDR3 runs 12 residues. Germline CDR1 MGHRA, CDR2 YSYEKL. Trimming stripped 4 bases from V and 6 bases from J, with 7 bases between. As DNA, the CDR3 is TGCGCCAGCAGCCCAGGTTTCAATGAGCAGTTCTTC. It codes for CASSPGFNEQFF.

This chain uses TRBV4-3 with TRBJ1-3; perhaps TRBD1 as D (6 bases). Germline V CDR1 and CDR2: LGHNA, YSLEER. The V gene lost 4 bases and the J gene lost 8 bases, with 15 bases spanning the gap. CDR3 length equals 14 residues. CDR3 residues: CASSRRGVEDTIYF. CDR3 bases: TGCGCCAGCAGCCGCAGGGGCGTAGAGGACACCATATATTTT.

The chain has TRBV7-9 and TRBJ1-1; no clear D gene. Germline V gene lookup returns CDR1 SEHNR and CDR2 FQNEAQ (reference sequence). The CDR3 extends over 15 amino acids. V shed 2 bases and J shed 4 bases, with 14 bases lying between them. CDR3: CASSLTSSGSTEAFF. The CDR3 region has the DNA TGTGCCAGCAGCTTAACCTCAAGCGGGAGCACTGAAGCTTTCTTT. Drawing the rest from reference TRBV7-9 and TRBJ1-1, the complete variable domain is DTGVSQNPRHKITKRGQNVTFRCDPISEHNRLYWYRQTLGQGPEFLTYFQNEAQLEKSRLLSDRFSAERPKGSFSTLEIQRTEQGDSAMYLCASSLTSSGSTEAFFGQGTRLTVV.

The chain couples TRBV28 to TRBJ2-3; D call uncertain. Trimming took off 7 bases at V and 4 bases at J, with 9 bases between the two ends. CDR1 and CDR2 from the germline V gene are MDHEN and SYDVKM. There are 12 residues in the CDR3. The CDR3 is CASTTAADTQYF. In nucleotides, the CDR3 is TGTGCCAGCACGACGGCGGCAGATACGCAGTATTTT.

The chain uses TRBV10-1 and TRBJ1-5; D might be TRBD1 (5 bases). Trimming took 2 bases from V and 0 from J, leaving 17 bases between them. Per germline, CDR1 WNHNN and CDR2 SYGVQD (reference sequence). The CDR3 loop spans 18 amino acids. For the CDR3, the DNA is TGCGCCAGCAGTGAGGGGGCCCAGCTCTCCTATAGCAATCAGCCCCAGCATTTT. Its protein product is CASSEGAQLSYSNQPQHF.

J is TRBJ1-1 and V is TRBV23-1; the D gene is possibly TRBD1 (5 bases). TRBV23-1 is labeled an ORF, and its function is uncertain. Trimming cost V 3 bases and J 4 bases, with 9 bases left between them. The CDR3 has 13 amino acids. The CDR3 protein is CASSHPGPTEAFF. CDR3 DNA: TGCGCCAGCAGTCACCCAGGGCCCACTGAAGCTTTCTTT.

The chain links TRBV19 to TRBJ2-1; 10 bases align to TRBD2. The CDR3 sequence is 16 residues long. The V gene end was trimmed by 4 bases and the J gene end by 7 bases; junction bases not matched to a gene: 10. Looked up from germline, CDR1 is LNHDA and CDR2 is SQIVND (reference sequence). CDR3 sequence (DNA): TGTGCCAGTAGTACCCCGAATAGCGGGAGGAGGAATGAGCAGTTCTTC. Encoded protein: CASSTPNSGRRNEQFF.

The rearrangement links TRBV20-1 to TRBJ1-2; 7 bases line up with TRBD1. V was clipped by 3 bases and J by 5 bases; unmatched bases: 6. Germline V gene data show CDR1 as DFQATT and CDR2 as SNEGSKA (reference sequence). The CDR3 loop spans 13 amino acids. The CDR3 coding sequence is TGCAGTGCTAGTTTGGCAGGGGGGTATGGCTACACCTTC. Amino acids: CSASLAGGYGYTF.

This chain links TRBV7-2 with TRBJ2-7; D not certain. V lost 0 bases, J lost 6 bases, and 6 bases lay in between. Germline V lookup: CDR1 SGHTA, CDR2 FQGNSA. This CDR3 is built from 12 residues. The CDR3 DNA reads TGTGCCAGCAGCTTAGCGCGATGCGAGCAGTACGTC. The encoded protein is CASSLARCEQYV.

This clone turned up a few times. The chain combines TRBV4-3 with TRBJ1-2; 7 nucleotides line up with TRBD1. The V segment lost 0 bases and the J segment 5 bases; nucleotides outside the gene matches: 9. Germline CDR1 and CDR2: LGHNA and YSLEER. This CDR3 region has 16 residues. For the CDR3, the DNA is TGCGCCAGCAGCCAAGATCCCCTGGGGACAGATTATGGCTACACCTTC. Its translation is CASSQDPLGTDYGYTF.

The rearrangement links TRBV2 to TRBJ2-7; TRBD1 is a possible D gene (5 bases). This CDR3 has 13 residues. Between the trimmed V and J ends, which lost 7 bases and 12 bases, there was a span of 22 bases. Germline V CDR1 and CDR2: SNHLY, FYNNEI. The CDR3: CASTVGLGWSSYV. CDR3 nucleotides: TGTGCCAGCACCGTGGGGCTGGGCTGGAGTTCGTACGTC.

This chain joins TRBV7-2 and TRBJ1-2; D remains ambiguous. V lost 5 bases and J 8 bases, leaving 9 bases between the germline ends. Germline values: CDR1 SGHTA, CDR2 FQGNSA. The CDR3 has 11 amino acids. CDR3 coding DNA: TGTGCCAGCAGCCTTAGAAGAGGCTACACCTTC. Its translation: CASSLRRGYTF.

This clone was detected only once. The chain carries TRBV6-2 or TRBV6-3 and TRBJ2-5; D gene ambiguous. Germline V gives CDR1 MNHEY, CDR2 SVGEGT. This CDR3 is built from 16 residues. V was trimmed by 0 bases and J by 5 bases, leaving 16 bases between them. The CDR3 here is CASSYSPGSSMETQYF. The CDR3 nucleotides read TGTGCCAGCAGTTACTCCCCCGGGTCGTCGATGGAGACCCAGTACTTC.

The chain links TRBV6-1 to TRBJ2-1; 13 bases fit TRBD2. J was trimmed by 4 bases and V by 2 bases; bases with no gene match: 5. The CDR3 runs 17 residues. Germline V gene data show CDR1 as MNHNS and CDR2 as SASEGT. CDR3 loop: CASSELGLAGRYNEQFF. The CDR3 DNA follows: TGTGCCAGCAGTGAATTGGGACTAGCGGGGAGATACAATGAGCAGTTCTTC.

CDR3 DNA sequence: TGCGCCAGCAGCTCCGGGACAGGGTATAGCTACGAGCAGTACGTC. Its protein product is CASSSGTGYSYEQYV. This chain connects TRBV5-1 to TRBJ2-7; 9 nucleotides align to TRBD1. Germline values: CDR1 SGHRS, CDR2 YFSETQ. The length of the CDR3 is 15 residues. After removal of 3 bases from V and 3 bases from J, the junction contained 7 bases not matched to a gene.